This TCR beta chain was profiled in a study of blood T cell repertoires in COVID-19. Study in general: Whether acute or convalescent, the COVID-19 samples came from the United States, Italy and Spain. Sample material is recorded as cDNA or gDNA derived from T cells, B-cell-depleted T cells, or PBMCs.

The CDR3 is made up of 16 amino acids. V shed 1 base and J shed 6 bases, with 16 bases lying between them. Germline CDR1 MNHNS, CDR2 SASEGT. In the authors' workflow: Nucleated cell counts were estimated from reference gene primer amplification. Assay: immunoSEQ multiplex PCR; the TCRdb copy retains only in-frame clones and omits some. Clone size and V and J calls were adopted from that table, with D and trimming inferred from the DNA. Here the sample spans tens of thousands of clones, approximately 80% being singletons. Sequencing was performed on peripheral blood. V and J are TRBV6-1 and TRBJ1-5; TRBD1 might be the D (6 bases). This sequence was found in a man in his forties with acute or convalescent COVID-19. This CDR3 is CASSEEVQGFGQPQHF. The CDR3 DNA reads TGTGCCAGCAGTGAAGAAGTTCAGGGGTTTGGTCAGCCCCAGCATTTT.